This TCR beta chain was captured in a study of cytomegalovirus exposure and HLA in healthy donors (dated by TCRdb to 2017 to 2019). At the level of the whole study: According to an earlier analysis of a few hundred of the donors, roughly 180 million T cells yielded 117 million unique TCR beta sequences and about 280 Gb of sequence data. Alongside the repertoire data, information on donor age, sex, ethnicity and CMV serostatus was compiled. Besides the first cohort of hundreds of subjects, a separate validation cohort made up of around 120 different subjects was used. Roughly 5 DR-DQ haplotypes were handled as single units for association and clustering because linkage in the cohort was strong. The study was designed to test whether signatures of past pathogen exposure could be identified by cataloging public T cell receptors. The later analysis used no new phenotypic data to find candidate immune exposures, relying instead on TCR beta sequences and their occurrence across donors. In a later analysis, previously published TCR beta repertoires from about 640 donors were re-analyzed and high-resolution HLA genotyping was added so that TCR occurrence patterns could be studied. Approximately 330 gigabases of sequencing data and around 80 million unique TCR sequences made up an early release that covered approximately 620 HLA-typed donors. An earlier analysis of around 580 of the donors used high-throughput TCR beta sequencing to judge whether each TCR beta V gene segment behaved as functional or pseudogenic. The study profiled the T cell repertoires of hundreds of subjects by immunosequencing and related them to cytomegalovirus serostatus. The study combined high-throughput TCR immunosequencing, statistical association of individual TCRs with disease status, and machine learning to predict cytomegalovirus infection status. Of the roughly 400 genotyped donors, less than 85% were placed in the genetic ancestry cluster associated with self-reported Caucasian donors. All discovery cohort repertoires had been generated using a single sequencing platform. Typing coverage differed by locus: A, B, C, DRB1 and DQB1 were typed in about 629-640 donors, DQA1 in about 560, DPA1 in 606, and DPB1 in just under 490. On average, around 230,000 unique TCR beta nucleotide sequences were sequenced per donor among roughly 430 genotyped donors of the cohort, with roughly 19% of those sequences being non-productive. Both class I and class II loci were covered by HLA typing, at four-digit resolution. A later genetic analysis used genome-wide SNP genotypes for about 55% of the 666 donors, treating that subset as a discovery cohort. Study-wide findings and limitations: In an earlier analysis of under 600 of the donors, most TCR beta V segments were observed in productive rearrangements about 87% or about 30% of the time, broadly matching IMGT annotations. When HLA alleles, especially DR and DQ, strongly co-occurred, TCR associations were difficult to assign to individual alleles. Because some donors lacked HLA typing at each locus, the association tests relied only on the typed subset. Correlated functional status among segregating V segments might reflect linkage disequilibrium, but an unknown experimental factor could not be ruled out. It was suggested by the authors that the approach could potentially be generalized to other disease states and immunological phenotypes. Only TCR beta chains were sequenced in this cohort, and the absence of alpha or paired-chain data limited detectable features. The earlier analysis of approximately 560 of the donors excluded some 15 rarely observed V segments, including chromosome 9 orphons, because counts were too low. Most CMV-associated TCR beta chains appeared to be HLA-restricted in a later analysis, and the HLA associations seemed to be driven largely by CMV exposure. Presence/absence analyses assumed roughly uniform sequencing depth across donors, an assumption that may not hold. Three of the identified cytomegalovirus-associated TCR beta chains were confirmed in vitro to be specific for cytomegalovirus antigens. V-gene and J-gene trimming of TCR beta chains was associated with a missense DCLRE1C variant in a later genetic analysis, and the association was replicated in an independent cohort. The classifier was reported to diagnose cytomegalovirus status with high specificity and sensitivity in both the original and validation cohorts. Some IMGT-functional V segments, including TRBV6-2 and TRBV6-3, could not be distinguished by the 87-base-pair reads and were therefore excluded. A further reported finding was that TCR beta sequences accurately predicted the HLA-A and HLA-B alleles for most subjects in the first cohort. Immune exposure information for the cohort was limited to CMV serostatus. The study listed 150 to 200 TCR beta chains as associated with cytomegalovirus. In a later genetic analysis, fewer N-insertions in productive TCRs were reported among donors in an Asian-associated ancestry cluster than the approximately 670-donor mean. In a later analysis, around 17,000 TCR beta sequences were associated with specific HLA alleles at a false discovery rate of 0.05. In a later analysis, several top co-occurrence clusters were reported to appear linked to parvovirus B19, influenza, CMV and Epstein-Barr virus. Most TCR sequences were seen in very few donors, while some public TCRs were found in many individuals. A cluster of highly shared sequence variants was judged likely to be a technical artifact of the sequencing pipeline. In a later analysis, the rate of TCR association differed among HLA loci, with DRB1 alleles having the most associated TCRs and HLA-C alleles having the fewest. In a later analysis, HLA-associated TCR beta chains showed more clonal expansion and lower generation probabilities than non-associated chains that were equally common.

Measured from the cysteine to the phenylalanine, the CDR3 is 11 residues long. Only the CDR3 part of the read is kept: 33 bases, read in frame from the first base. The germline V gene (reference sequence) provides CDR1 GTSNPN and CDR2 SVGIG. Cut back by 8 bases and 7 bases, the V and J ends lie 14 bases apart. Library preparation was by the immunoSEQ multiplex PCR assay. The multiplex PCR relied on a mix of 60 forward primers for TCR Vbeta segments and 13 reverse primers for TCR Jbeta segments. A multiplex PCR assay on genomic DNA amplified the CDR3 region of rearranged TCR beta genes. The Illumina HiSeq System was used to sequence the amplified TCR beta libraries as 87-base-pair reads. In the original analysis: Across the 600 to 700 repertoires, a later analysis counted 80 million or so unique TCR beta chains, some 11 million of which were shared by at least two donors. Raw reads were error-corrected and collapsed into unique sequences by a nearest-neighbor algorithm in which closely related sequences were merged to remove PCR and sequencing errors. V, D and J gene segments were assigned by aligning CDR3 sequences to IMGT reference sequences. Each retained sequence needed at least a six-nucleotide match to both a V gene segment and a J gene segment. Rearrangements were called productive when the CDR3 lacked stop codons and stayed in frame with V and J; all others were non-productive. Following IMGT convention, CDR3 was defined as the stretch from the second conserved V-encoded cysteine up to the conserved J-encoded phenylalanine. The earlier analysis of fewer than 700 of the donors excluded sequences that lacked an unambiguous match to a single V gene segment. An earlier analysis of a few hundred of the donors called V segments functional above 56.7% productive rearrangements and segregating when the between-donor standard deviation exceeded 5%. A statistical classification framework was built to diagnose cytomegalovirus status from the catalog of TCR beta chain sequences. In a later analysis, V and J genes were assigned by comparing TCR nucleotide sequences against IMGT/GENE-DB human TR gene sequences. A later analysis assigned CDR3 sequences and most-parsimonious VDJ recombination scenarios with the TCRdist pipeline. In a later analysis, every TCR beta chain was defined by the combination of its CDR3 amino acid sequence and its V-gene family, and reads without a unique V-gene family were dropped. In a later analysis, fewer than 600 highly shared, low-generation-probability nucleotide sequences were removed to address suspected cross-contamination and a sequencing artifact. In a later analysis, a clonal expansion index was calculated for each public chain from normalized within-repertoire ranks of inferred template counts. A later analysis computed generation probabilities with a VDJ recombination model fitted to out-of-frame rearrangements, and checked the results against IGoR. In a later analysis, TCR-TCR, TCR-HLA and TCR-CMV co-occurrence was scored with hypergeometric tests, and a repertoire-size bias correction was applied to TCR pairs. In a later analysis, false discovery rates were estimated by permuting HLA or CMV assignments 20 times. A later analysis grouped co-occurring TCRs with DBSCAN, adding TCRdist sequence similarity when clustering within HLA-allele-positive subsets. Repertoires with fewer than 30,000 or more than 120,000 public chains, plus five repertoires with anomalous nucleotide sharing, were excluded from co-occurrence clustering. TCRdb limited this immuneACCESS table to in-frame rearrangements with V and J called. A share of clones is missing; checked studies link under half to unresolved V genes, and the rest is unexplained. That table gives V, J and clone size, and the DNA gave D and trimming. Within this sample are 100,000 to 150,000 clones, with around three quarters of them counted one time only. Clones ranked in the top ten supply over 10% of the sample.

The cohort was made up of 666 healthy bone marrow donors. At the time of sampling, all cohort members were nominally healthy, though unrecorded immune exposures were likely present. The donor was CMV seropositive and was included in the group of 250 to 350 seropositive cohort members. Each donor provided a peripheral blood sample, and peripheral blood mononuclear cells were used for TCR beta sequencing. Genomic DNA extraction from the blood cell samples was performed with the Qiagen DNeasy Blood Extraction Kit. Concerning this clone itself: The target of this receptor is not known. The input lacks base qualities; no much larger clone sits a single base away.

The sequence came from a woman aged 60-75 years in good health and CMV-seropositive. The chain employs TRBV30 and TRBJ1-2; the D gene is not confidently resolved. The sequenced material came from PBMCs. CDR3 loop: CALIGGSGYTF. In nucleotides, the sequence is TGTGCCCTAATCGGTGGTTCTGGCTACACCTTC.